What follows is one TCR beta chain and its context. The sample comes from a study of blood T cell repertoires in COVID-19. Overall study context: Researchers got acute and convalescent COVID-19 samples from the United States, Italy and Spain. PBMCs, B-cell-depleted T cells, or T cells provided the cDNA or gDNA that made up the material.

In the original processing: Reference gene primer amplification gave estimated nucleated cell counts. The assay was immunoSEQ multiplex PCR, and TCRdb's table has in-frame clones only and misses some. V and J calls and clone size follow that table, whereas D and trimming were derived from the DNA. The sample records tens of thousands of clones, approximately 91% being singletons. Trimming stripped 0 bases from V and 8 bases from J, with 14 bases between. Germline CDR1 reads SGHRS; CDR2 reads YFSETQ. The CDR3 is 14 residues long. Sequencing input: peripheral blood. This TCR was sampled from a human donor in a cohort sampled during active COVID-19. The chain has TRBV5-1 and TRBJ1-2; D gene unclear. The CDR3 DNA reads as TGCGCCAGCAGCTTGGAAGGCGGGGTGGGAGGCTACACCTTC. This translates into CASSLEGGVGGYTF.